These 28 T cell receptor beta chains came from one sample sequenced in a study of T cell changes during pregnancy in multiple sclerosis. Using immunoSEQ multiplex PCR, the repertoire was profiled, and TCRdb retains in-frame clones only, with some absent. The repertoire has about 83,000 clones, around 90% of them found once; the top ten carry 3% to 4%. The material sequenced was PBMCs, taken in the first trimester of pregnancy. These receptor sequences come from a female donor in good health, serving as a control in a pregnancy study. Some clones in this sample may be carry-over from other donors' samples.

The J gene is TRBJ1-2, the V gene TRBV27, with D hard to call. Trimming removed 6 bases from V and 0 bases from J, with 14 bases in between. Germline CDR1 and CDR2: MNHEY and SMNVEV (reference sequence). The CDR3 has 15 residues. CDR3 DNA sequence: TGTGCCAGCAGCGATGTCAGGTTCACTAACTATGGCTACACCTTC. Translation gives CASSDVRFTNYGYTF.

This chain connects TRBV18 to TRBJ2-1; the D gene is possibly TRBD2 (6 bases). This CDR3 comprises 14 residues. Germline V gene sequence: CDR1 KGHSH, CDR2 LQKENI. Trimming cost V 5 bases and J 10 bases, with 18 bases left between them. This CDR3 reads CASSRGPGEREQFF. The CDR3, as DNA: TGTGCCAGCTCAAGGGGTCCGGGAGAAAGGGAGCAGTTCTTC.

The chain employs TRBV6-1 and TRBJ1-4; D is perhaps TRBD1 (6 bases). V lost 6 bases and J lost 13, with 21 bases in between. This CDR3 spans 14 amino acids. In germline, CDR1 is MNHNS, CDR2 SASEGT. The CDR3 DNA is TGTGCCAGCAGCCCCCGGCAGGGGATCGAGGGACTGTTTTTT. It encodes CASSPRQGIEGLFF.

The chain employs TRBV19 and TRBJ1-2; 9 nucleotides match TRBD1. Germline CDR1 LNHDA, CDR2 SQIVND (reference sequence). V shed 6 bases, J shed 2 bases, and the junction held 7 bases outside the gene matches. This CDR3 is built from 15 residues. For the CDR3, the DNA is TGTGCCAGTAGCCCGACAGGGGGAAAAAACTATGGCTACACCTTC. It yields the protein CASSPTGGKNYGYTF.

About this clone itself: Other nucleotide sequences from this sample produce the same CDR3. The CDR3, as DNA: TGTGCCAGCAGTGTTCAGGGTACAGATACGCAGTATTTT. Its protein is CASSVQGTDTQYF. The rearrangement joins TRBV6-1 to TRBJ2-3; TRBD1 is a possible D gene (5 bases). CDR1 and CDR2 from the germline V gene are MNHNS and SASEGT. The CDR3 totals 13 residues. V lost 4 bases to trimming and J lost 3 bases, with 8 bases between them.

The chain carries TRBV9 and TRBJ2-1; 10 nucleotides match TRBD2. The V gene's germline CDR1 is SGDLS and CDR2 YYNGEE. J gave up 8 bases and V 3 bases, and 2 bases lay outside the gene matches. The CDR3 is 13 residues long. Here the CDR3 reads CASSAGTSDEQFF. The CDR3 region has the DNA TGTGCCAGCAGCGCCGGGACTAGCGATGAGCAGTTCTTC.

J is TRBJ1-2 and V is TRBV27; D uncertain. The CDR3 totals 16 residues. From germline, CDR1 is MNHEY and CDR2 SMNVEV (reference sequence). The germline V and J ends were trimmed by 1 base and 2 bases, with 14 bases remaining between them. Written as DNA, the CDR3 is TGTGCCAGCAGTTTATACGCCGGCGGAAGAAACTATGGCTACACCTTC. Amino acids: CASSLYAGGRNYGYTF.

This clone came up a few times. The J gene is TRBJ1-1, the V gene TRBV28; D might be TRBD1 (6 bases). The V gene lost 8 bases and the J gene lost 7 bases, with 17 bases spanning the gap. CDR1 is MDHEN, CDR2 SYDVKM, per germline. This CDR3 is 13 amino acids long. The CDR3 region is CASFLGQGNEAFF. The DNA of the CDR3 is TGTGCCAGCTTCTTAGGGCAGGGGAATGAAGCTTTCTTT.

The chain has TRBV18 and TRBJ2-5; the match to TRBD2 covers 8 bases. V lost 1 base to trimming and J lost 1 base; unmatched junction nucleotides: 5. From germline, CDR1 is KGHSH and CDR2 LQKENI. The CDR3 covers 16 residues. The DNA for the CDR3 is TGTGCCAGCTCACCACGTGTCGGGAGGGGCCAAGAGACCCAGTACTTC. This translates into CASSPRVGRGQETQYF.

V gene TRBV10-3 combines with J gene TRBJ2-1, with 7 nucleotides matching TRBD2. The CDR3 consists of 16 residues. Germline V gene lookup returns CDR1 ENHRY and CDR2 SYGVKD. V gave up 4 bases and J gave up 6 bases; unmatched junction bases: 12. CDR3 DNA: TGTGCCATCAGTGGGTTTTTCGCGGGAGACTCCAATGAGCAGTTCTTC. Its protein is CAISGFFAGDSNEQFF.

The chain joins TRBV29-1 to TRBJ2-1, with TRBD1 matching 7 bases. Unmatched junction bases numbered 4, after V lost 6 bases and J lost 2 bases. Per the germline V gene, CDR1 is SQVTM and CDR2 is ANQGSEA. This CDR3 contains 13 residues. CDR3 sequence reads: CSVDRDPYNEQFF. Here the CDR3 DNA reads TGCAGCGTAGACAGGGATCCCTACAATGAGCAGTTCTTC.

This rearrangement joins TRBV5-1 to TRBJ2-5; the match to TRBD2 covers 14 bases. The CDR3 is made up of 16 amino acids. After removal of 5 bases from V and 1 base from J, the junction contained 4 bases not matched to a gene. The germline gives CDR1 SGHRS, CDR2 YFSETQ. This CDR3 reads CASRPGTSGGQETQYF. The DNA for the CDR3 is TGCGCCAGCAGACCCGGGACTAGCGGGGGCCAAGAGACCCAGTACTTC.

This clone was recorded once. V and J are TRBV29-1 and TRBJ2-2; 9 bases line up with TRBD1. Germline CDR1 reads SQVTM; CDR2 reads ANQGSEA. The CDR3 spans 14 residues. Trimming cost V 6 bases and J 1 base; bases outside gene matches: 3. DNA for the CDR3: TGCAGCGTGGGGGACAGGGTGAACACCGGGGAGCTGTTTTTT. The encoded protein is CSVGDRVNTGELFF.

This chain joins TRBV5-1 and TRBJ2-7; 10 nucleotides match TRBD2. V lost 1 base, J lost 0 bases, and 7 bases stayed unmatched. CDR1 and CDR2 (germline): SGHRS, YFSETQ. The CDR3 sequence is 17 residues long. The CDR3 region is CASSLWLAGAPSYEQYF. In DNA, the CDR3 is TGCGCCAGCAGCTTGTGGCTAGCGGGGGCCCCCTCCTACGAGCAGTACTTC.

V and J are TRBV12-2 and TRBJ1-1; the table gives TRBD1 as D, unverified against the DNA. TRBV12-2 is given as a pseudogene. This CDR3 is built from 18 residues. As DNA, the CDR3 is TGTGCAAGTCGCTTAGTGTACACCCCTAAGACAGGGGAAACTGAAGCTTTCTTT. Translation gives CASRLVYTPKTGETEAFF.

The J gene is TRBJ2-5, the V gene TRBV5-1; 8 bases map to TRBD2. V shed 1 base and J 4 bases; nucleotides not matched to a gene: 12. The CDR3 runs 17 residues. The germline V gene encodes CDR1 SGHRS and CDR2 YFSETQ. CDR3 sequence: CASSLSGGSVRRETQYF. DNA for the CDR3: TGCGCCAGCAGCTTGTCGGGGGGGTCGGTCCGACGAGAGACCCAGTACTTC.

The J gene is TRBJ1-2, the V gene TRBV6-1; 7 bases match TRBD1. This CDR3 has 17 residues. Germline CDR1 is MNHNS and CDR2 is SASEGT. Germline trimming cut 5 bases from V and 6 bases from J; bases unmatched to any gene: 18. CDR3 region: CASSKVPDRASLDGYTF. The CDR3 DNA reads TGTGCCAGCAGTAAAGTACCTGACAGGGCGTCGCTGGATGGCTACACCTTC.

The chain combines TRBV28 with TRBJ2-1, with D unclear. CDR3 length: 15 amino acids. Germline values: CDR1 MDHEN, CDR2 SYDVKM. V was clipped by 2 bases and J by 5 bases, with 13 bases between them. As DNA, the CDR3 is TGTGCCAGCAGTTTACCTGAGCGAAAACACAATGAGCAGTTCTTC. Residues: CASSLPERKHNEQFF.

Here the CDR3 DNA reads TGTGCCTGGAGTGTAGTCAGGGGCGCCCATGAGCAGTTCTTC. Translated: CAWSVVRGAHEQFF. The chain has TRBV30 and TRBJ2-1, with a tentative D call TRBD1 (6 bases). This CDR3 is 14 amino acids long. The germline gives CDR1 GTSNPN, CDR2 SVGIG (reference sequence). V was trimmed by 0 bases and J by 8 bases, leaving 14 bases between them.

CDR3 protein: CASRRISGGRETQYF. For the CDR3, the DNA is TGTGCCAGCCGCCGCATAAGCGGGGGGCGGGAGACCCAGTACTTC. The chain employs TRBV27 and TRBJ2-5; the match to TRBD2 covers 9 bases. V lost 8 bases, J lost 5 bases, and 12 bases stayed unmatched. The V gene's germline CDR1 is MNHEY and CDR2 SMNVEV (reference sequence). CDR3 length equals 15 residues.

This rearrangement joins TRBV5-1 to TRBJ2-7; 10 bases are a match to TRBD2. The V segment lost 2 bases and the J segment 2 bases; nucleotides outside the gene matches: 10. Germline CDR1 is SGHRS and CDR2 is YFSETQ. The CDR3 consists of 17 residues. The CDR3 DNA reads TGCGCCAGCAGCTTTATTCAGCGGGGGGGCACCACCTACGAGCAGTACTTC. Its translation is CASSFIQRGGTTYEQYF. The full variable domain, in which reference TRBV5-1 and TRBJ2-7 provide the parts outside the CDR3, is KAGVTQTPRYLIKTRGQQVTLSCSPISGHRSVSWYQQTPGQGLQFLFEYFSETQRNKGNFPGRFSGRQFSNSRSEMNVSTLELGDSALYLCASSFIQRGGTTYEQYFGPGTRLTVT.

The gene calls are TRBV19 and TRBJ1-5, with D unclear. The CDR3 covers 14 residues. Per the germline V gene, CDR1 is LNHDA and CDR2 is SQIVND (reference sequence). Trimming took 3 bases from V and 3 from J, leaving 9 bases between them. CDR3 in amino acids: CASSIPFPNQPQHF. CDR3 coding DNA: TGTGCCAGTAGTATCCCCTTTCCCAATCAGCCCCAGCATTTT.

V usage is TRBV2 and J usage is TRBJ2-7; TRBD2 agrees at 7 bases. In germline, CDR1 is SNHLY, CDR2 FYNNEI. The CDR3 consists of 15 residues. Trimming cost V 3 bases and J 7 bases; bases outside gene matches: 12. The CDR3 coding sequence is TGTGCCAGCAGTGATGGCGGGAGTGGGATGGAGGAGCAGTACTTC. This translates into CASSDGGSGMEEQYF.

The rearrangement uses TRBV10-2 and TRBJ2-3; D is possibly TRBD1 (5 bases). In germline, CDR1 is WSHSY, CDR2 SAAADI. The CDR3 consists of 13 residues. The ends were cut back, 8 bases at V and 5 bases at J, with 14 bases in the middle. The CDR3 DNA reads TGCGCCAGCCAGCTTGGGGCCAGAGATACGCAGTATTTT. Protein product: CASQLGARDTQYF.

J is TRBJ1-2 and V is TRBV25-1; 10 bases agree with TRBD1. Germline loops: CDR1 MGHDK, CDR2 SYGVNS. J gave up 7 bases and V 6 bases, and 5 bases lay outside the gene matches. The CDR3 loop spans 13 amino acids. The CDR3 protein is CASRRGTGAGYTF. The CDR3, as DNA: TGTGCCAGCAGGAGGGGGACAGGGGCTGGCTACACCTTC.

The chain employs TRBV19 and TRBJ2-1; perhaps TRBD2 as D (5 bases). Germline V gene lookup returns CDR1 LNHDA and CDR2 SQIVND (reference sequence). The CDR3 contains 15 residues. V dropped 8 bases and J dropped 3 bases, with 17 bases sitting between them. CDR3 sequence reads: CASGDRERRYNEQFF. Here the CDR3 DNA reads TGTGCCAGTGGGGATAGGGAGAGGCGCTACAATGAGCAGTTCTTC.

The chain carries TRBV5-6 and TRBJ1-1; TRBD1 aligns across 7 bases. V lost 2 bases to trimming and J lost 4 bases; unmatched junction nucleotides: 5. Germline-derived CDR1 and CDR2 are SGHDT and YYEEEE. The CDR3 runs 14 residues. CDR3 sequence reads: CASSFYRGSTEAFF. CDR3 DNA: TGTGCCAGCAGCTTTTACAGGGGATCCACTGAAGCTTTCTTT.

CDR3 region: CASSLGQGPKVGEKLFF. CDR3 nucleotides: TGTGCCAGCAGCCTCGGACAGGGGCCCAAGGTGGGGGAAAAACTGTTTTTT. The J gene is TRBJ1-4, the V gene TRBV7-8, with TRBD1 matching over 9 bases. This CDR3 region has 17 residues. Germline lookup yields CDR1 SGHVS and CDR2 FQNEAQ. V gave up 5 bases and J gave up 8 bases; unmatched junction bases: 15. Filled out from reference TRBV7-8 and TRBJ1-4, the complete variable domain reads GAGVSQSPRYKVAKRGQDVALRCDPISGHVSLFWYQQALGQGPEFLTYFQNEAQLDKSGLPSDRFFAERPEGSVSTLKIQRTQQEDSAVYLCASSLGQGPKVGEKLFFGSGTQLSVL.